The 17 T cell receptor beta chains given below trace back to one sample, sequenced in a study of cytomegalovirus exposure and HLA in healthy donors. PCR amplification relied on 60 Vbeta primers (plus 13 Jbeta primers). The assay was immunoSEQ multiplex PCR, and TCRdb's table has in-frame clones only and misses some. The repertoire holds some 180,000 clones, 75% to 90% seen once, with 0.9% to 1.2% in the top ten. Sequencing was performed on PBMCs. The receptors stem from a boy aged 2 to 9 in good health and CMV-seronegative.

CDR3 in amino acids: CSVVVQKNTEAFF. In DNA form, the CDR3 reads TGCAGCGTTGTTGTGCAGAAGAACACTGAAGCTTTCTTT. The chain joins TRBV29-1 to TRBJ1-1; no reliable D call. V lost 4 bases and J lost 1, with 10 bases in between. This CDR3 has 13 residues. From germline, CDR1 is SQVTM and CDR2 ANQGSEA.

This clone was picked up a small number of times. The J gene is TRBJ2-7, the V gene TRBV11-2; TRBD2 aligns across 8 bases. CDR1 is SGHAT, CDR2 FQNNGV, per germline. The CDR3 totals 18 residues. Germline trimming cut 5 bases from V and 0 bases from J; bases unmatched to any gene: 15. The DNA of the CDR3 is TGTGCCAGCAGCCATACTGCCATAGCGGGGAAAAGCTCCTACGAGCAGTACTTC. Its protein product is CASSHTAIAGKSSYEQYF.

The chain couples TRBV30 to TRBJ2-1, with D possibly being TRBD1 (6 bases). Trimming stripped 4 bases from V and 6 bases from J, with 16 bases between. The CDR3 extends over 14 amino acids. Per the germline V gene, CDR1 is GTSNPN and CDR2 is SVGIG (reference sequence). The CDR3: CAWNEGQPLNEQFF. The CDR3 DNA follows: TGTGCCTGGAATGAAGGACAGCCACTCAATGAGCAGTTCTTC.

The table lists this clone with a count of one. The rearrangement links TRBV25-1 to TRBJ2-1; TRBD2 is a possible D gene (6 bases). CDR1 and CDR2 from the germline V gene are MGHDK and SYGVNS. The CDR3 covers 14 residues. V was trimmed by 4 bases and J by 8 bases, leaving 15 bases between them. The CDR3 loop reads CASSAPGTQYEQFF. CDR3 nucleotide sequence: TGTGCCAGCAGTGCCCCCGGGACTCAGTATGAGCAGTTCTTC.

This rearrangement joins TRBV29-1 to TRBJ1-2; D possibly corresponds to TRBD1 (6 bases). The CDR3 covers 12 residues. The germline V gene encodes CDR1 SQVTM and CDR2 ANQGSEA. Trimming left V 3 bases short and J 6 bases short, with 11 bases between. The CDR3 region is CSVDWTADGYTF. The CDR3 DNA is TGCAGCGTTGACTGGACAGCGGATGGCTACACCTTC.

This sequence joins TRBV30 and TRBJ1-1; D is undetermined. V was shortened by 3 bases and J by 5 bases, with 16 bases between the two germline ends. Germline V CDR1 and CDR2: GTSNPN, SVGIG (reference sequence). This CDR3 has 14 amino acids. CDR3 in DNA: TGTGCCTGGAGAATAGGACTGGGAAGGACTGAAGCTTTCTTT. Amino acids: CAWRIGLGRTEAFF. The full variable domain, rest sourced from reference TRBV30 and TRBJ1-1, is SQTIHQWPATLVQPVGSPLSLECTVEGTSNPNLYWYRQAAGRGLQLLFYSVGIGQISSEVPQNLSASRPQDRQFILSSKKLLLSDSGFYLCAWRIGLGRTEAFFGQGTRLTVV.

The rearrangement joins TRBV5-1 to TRBJ2-6, with a tentative D call TRBD2 (5 bases). V was pared by 2 bases and J by 0 bases, with 21 bases between. Germline values: CDR1 SGHRS, CDR2 YFSETQ. The CDR3 runs 20 residues. CDR3 nucleotides: TGCGCCAGCAGCTTACTTCCCGTGATGGAAGGACTCTCTGGGGCCAACGTCCTGACTTTC. Translating it yields CASSLLPVMEGLSGANVLTF.

The V call is TRBV14, the J call TRBJ2-1; D gene ambiguous. Per the germline V gene, CDR1 is SGHDN and CDR2 is FVKESK. V was pared by 1 base and J by 0 bases, with 16 bases between. The CDR3 contains 18 residues. CDR3 loop: CASSQGRSLESSYNEQFF. DNA of the CDR3: TGTGCCAGCAGCCAAGGCCGATCCCTCGAGAGCTCCTACAATGAGCAGTTCTTC.

This clone has a single count. The V and J genes are TRBV5-1 and TRBJ2-3, with TRBD1 matching over 7 bases. The CDR3 contains 16 residues. V gave up 0 bases and J gave up 0 bases; unmatched junction bases: 4. Germline CDR1 is SGHRS and CDR2 is YFSETQ. Here the CDR3 DNA reads TGCGCCAGCAGCTTGGGTGGCAGGGGGAGCACAGATACGCAGTATTTT. Its translation is CASSLGGRGSTDTQYF.

The V and J genes are TRBV25-1 and TRBJ1-1, with 7 bases matching TRBD1. The germline V gene encodes CDR1 MGHDK and CDR2 SYGVNS. The CDR3 covers 15 residues. V lost 1 base to trimming and J lost 1 base; unmatched junction nucleotides: 3. CDR3 protein: CASSEFKGANTEAFF. DNA for the CDR3: TGTGCCAGCAGTGAATTCAAGGGGGCGAACACTGAAGCTTTCTTT.

V gene TRBV19 combines with J gene TRBJ2-2, with a possible D match to TRBD1 (6 bases). Trimming pared 1 base from V and 0 bases from J, leaving 9 bases between. Germline V gives CDR1 LNHDA, CDR2 SQIVND (reference sequence). The length of the CDR3 is 16 residues. The CDR3 DNA is TGTGCCAGTAGTATAGTGGGACAAGCGAACACCGGGGAGCTGTTTTTT. This codes for CASSIVGQANTGELFF. The entire variable domain, with the rest obtained from reference TRBV19 and TRBJ2-2, is as follows: DGGITQSPKYLFRKEGQNVTLSCEQNLNHDAMYWYRQDPGQGLRLIYYSQIVNDFQKGDIAEGYSVSREKKESFPLTVTSAQKNPTAFYLCASSIVGQANTGELFFGEGSRLTVL.

The chain combines TRBV7-2 with TRBJ2-1; 13 positions match TRBD2. V was pared by 1 base and J by 7 bases, with 1 base of the junction left unmatched. Germline lookup yields CDR1 SGHTA and CDR2 FQGNSA. The CDR3 loop spans 15 amino acids. Here the CDR3 reads CASSLGTSGGNEQFF. DNA of the CDR3: TGTGCCAGCAGCTTAGGGACTAGCGGGGGAAATGAGCAGTTCTTC.

This rearrangement joins TRBV28 to TRBJ2-5, with TRBD1 matching 9 bases. V shed 6 bases and J 4 bases; nucleotides not matched to a gene: 15. Germline V gene lookup returns CDR1 MDHEN and CDR2 SYDVKM. CDR3 size: 17 residues. The CDR3 nucleotides read TGTGCCAGCAGCCAAGGCTCATCCGGGACAGGGCGAGAGACCCAGTACTTC. Amino acid sequence: CASSQGSSGTGRETQYF.

J is TRBJ2-7 and V is TRBV7-2, with 12 bases fitting TRBD2. J was trimmed by 5 bases and V by 4 bases; bases with no gene match: 6. Germline V gene sequence: CDR1 SGHTA, CDR2 FQGNSA. This CDR3 spans 15 amino acids. The CDR3 nucleotides are TGTGCCAGCAGCTCTAGCGGGGGGGCTCTCCACGAGCAGTACTTC. Protein product: CASSSSGGALHEQYF.

The chain recombines TRBV7-8 with TRBJ2-6; TRBD1 agrees at 8 bases. The J segment lost 3 bases and the V segment lost 2 bases, leaving 12 bases of the junction unmatched. The germline CDR1 and CDR2 sequences are SGHVS and FQNEAQ. The CDR3 has 19 residues. CDR3 in DNA: TGTGCCAGCAGCTTATTAGTACAGGGGGTTTCCTTTGGGGCCAACGTCCTGACTTTC. Protein product: CASSLLVQGVSFGANVLTF.

In its sample, this clone was seen a few times. The chain uses TRBV5-1 and TRBJ1-3; 8 positions match TRBD1. Germline assignment: CDR1 SGHRS and CDR2 YFSETQ. With 3 bases clipped from V and 8 bases from J, the junction kept 10 bases outside the gene matches. This CDR3 spans 15 amino acids. CDR3 in amino acids: CASSSGQGLMDTIYF. CDR3 nucleotide sequence: TGCGCCAGCAGCTCAGGACAGGGATTAATGGACACCATATATTTT. Combining the CDR3 with reference TRBV5-1 and TRBJ1-3 gives the whole variable domain KAGVTQTPRYLIKTRGQQVTLSCSPISGHRSVSWYQQTPGQGLQFLFEYFSETQRNKGNFPGRFSGRQFSNSRSEMNVSTLELGDSALYLCASSSGQGLMDTIYFGEGSWLTVV.

The rearrangement uses TRBV25-1 and TRBJ1-1; D is perhaps TRBD1 (6 bases). The V gene lost 6 bases and the J gene lost 3 bases, with 11 bases spanning the gap. The CDR3 totals 13 residues. Germline CDR1 and CDR2: MGHDK and SYGVNS. The CDR3 region is CASSRGGYTEAFF. CDR3 in DNA: TGTGCCAGCAGCAGAGGGGGATACACTGAAGCTTTCTTT.